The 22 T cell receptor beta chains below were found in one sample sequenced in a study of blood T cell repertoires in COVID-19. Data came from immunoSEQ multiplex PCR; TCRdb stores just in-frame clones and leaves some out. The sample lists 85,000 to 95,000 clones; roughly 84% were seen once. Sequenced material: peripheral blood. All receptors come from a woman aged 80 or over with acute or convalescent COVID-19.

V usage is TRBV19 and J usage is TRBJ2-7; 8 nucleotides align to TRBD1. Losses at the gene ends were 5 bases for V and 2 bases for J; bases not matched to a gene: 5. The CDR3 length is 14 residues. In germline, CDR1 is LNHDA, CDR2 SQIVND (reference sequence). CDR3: CASSSQTGAYEQYF. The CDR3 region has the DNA TGTGCCAGTAGTTCCCAGACAGGGGCCTACGAGCAGTACTTC.

CDR3: CASSLPRGEQYF. CDR3 sequence (DNA): TGTGCCAGCAGCCTACCAAGGGGGGAGCAGTACTTC. J is TRBJ2-7 and V is TRBV12-3 or TRBV12-4; TRBD1 might be the D (6 bases). Deletions cut 6 bases from V and 7 bases from J, with 13 bases between. The CDR3 has 12 residues.

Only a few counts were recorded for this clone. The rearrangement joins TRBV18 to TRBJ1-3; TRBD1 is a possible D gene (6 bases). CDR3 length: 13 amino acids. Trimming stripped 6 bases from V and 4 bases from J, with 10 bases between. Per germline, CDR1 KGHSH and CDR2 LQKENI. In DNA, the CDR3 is TGTGCCAGCTCCACGGACAGAGGAAACACCATATATTTT. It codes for CASSTDRGNTIYF.

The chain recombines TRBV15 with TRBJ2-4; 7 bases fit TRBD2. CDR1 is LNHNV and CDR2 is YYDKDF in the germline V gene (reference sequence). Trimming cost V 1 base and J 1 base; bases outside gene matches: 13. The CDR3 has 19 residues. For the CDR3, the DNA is TGTGCCACCAGCAGAGGTCTTGGGGGAGGGTCCGGGGCCAAAAACATTCAGTACTTC. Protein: CATSRGLGGGSGAKNIQYF.

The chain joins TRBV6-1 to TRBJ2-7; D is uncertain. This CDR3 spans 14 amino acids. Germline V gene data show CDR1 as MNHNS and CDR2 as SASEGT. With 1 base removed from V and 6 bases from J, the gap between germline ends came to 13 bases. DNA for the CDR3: TGTGCCAGCAGTGAAGTCCCTCGAGGTGGCGAGCAGTACTTC. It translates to CASSEVPRGGEQYF.

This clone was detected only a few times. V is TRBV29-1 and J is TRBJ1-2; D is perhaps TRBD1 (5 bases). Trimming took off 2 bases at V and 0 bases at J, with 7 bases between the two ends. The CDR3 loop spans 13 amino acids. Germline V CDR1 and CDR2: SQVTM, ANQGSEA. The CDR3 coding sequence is TGCAGCGTTGAATCGGGGGCTAACTATGGCTACACCTTC. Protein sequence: CSVESGANYGYTF. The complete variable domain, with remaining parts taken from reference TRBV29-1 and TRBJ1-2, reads SAVISQKPSRDICQRGTSLTIQCQVDSQVTMMFWYRQQPGQSLTLIATANQGSEATYESGFVIDKFPISRPNLTFSTLTVSNMSPEDSSIYLCSVESGANYGYTFGSGTRLTVV.

CDR3 coding DNA: TGCGCCAGCAGCCAAGATGGCAATAGCGGGAGGGCACTTCCCCTCGAGCAGTACTTC. This codes for CASSQDGNSGRALPLEQYF. The rearrangement uses TRBV4-1 and TRBJ2-7, with TRBD2 matching 11 bases. Trimming took 0 bases from V and 6 from J; bases not matched to a gene: 16. Germline CDR1 is MGHRA and CDR2 is YSYEKL. The CDR3 is made up of 19 amino acids.

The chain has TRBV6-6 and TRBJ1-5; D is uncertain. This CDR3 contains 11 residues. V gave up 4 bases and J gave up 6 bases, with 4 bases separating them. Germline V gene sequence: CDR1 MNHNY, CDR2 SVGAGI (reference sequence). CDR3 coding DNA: TGTGCCAGCAGTTCCGGTCAGCCCCAGCATTTT. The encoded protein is CASSSGQPQHF.

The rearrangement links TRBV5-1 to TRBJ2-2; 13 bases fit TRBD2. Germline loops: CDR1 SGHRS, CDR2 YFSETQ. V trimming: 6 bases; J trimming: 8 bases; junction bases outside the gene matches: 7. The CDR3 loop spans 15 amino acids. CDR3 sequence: CASTRLAGGQGELFF. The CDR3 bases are TGCGCCAGCACCAGACTAGCGGGAGGCCAGGGGGAGCTGTTTTTT.

CDR3 region: CASSLALTSYNEQFF. DNA of the CDR3: TGCGCCAGCAGCTTGGCACTTACCTCCTACAATGAGCAGTTCTTC. This chain connects TRBV5-1 to TRBJ2-1; the D is unclear. V was shortened by 0 bases and J by 0 bases, with 7 bases between the two germline ends. This CDR3 is built from 15 residues. Germline V gene data show CDR1 as SGHRS and CDR2 as YFSETQ.

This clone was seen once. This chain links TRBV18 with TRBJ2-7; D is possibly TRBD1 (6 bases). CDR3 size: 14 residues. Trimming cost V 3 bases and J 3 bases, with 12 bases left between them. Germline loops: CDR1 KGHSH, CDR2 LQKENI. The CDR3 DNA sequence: TGTGCCAGCTCACCGACAGGAGCCTACTACGAGCAGTACTTC. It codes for CASSPTGAYYEQYF. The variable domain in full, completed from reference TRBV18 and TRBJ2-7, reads NAGVMQNPRHLVRRRGQEARLRCSPMKGHSHVYWYRQLPEEGLKFMVYLQKENIIDESGMPKERFSAEFPKEGPSILRIQQVVRGDSAAYFCASSPTGAYYEQYFGPGTRLTVT.

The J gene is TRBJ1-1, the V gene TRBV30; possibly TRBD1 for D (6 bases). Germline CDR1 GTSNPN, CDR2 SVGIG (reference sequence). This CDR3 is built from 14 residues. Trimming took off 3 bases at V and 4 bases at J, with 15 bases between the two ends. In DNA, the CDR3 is TGTGCCTGGAGATCTCAGGGGAGGGCCACTGAAGCTTTCTTT. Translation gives CAWRSQGRATEAFF.

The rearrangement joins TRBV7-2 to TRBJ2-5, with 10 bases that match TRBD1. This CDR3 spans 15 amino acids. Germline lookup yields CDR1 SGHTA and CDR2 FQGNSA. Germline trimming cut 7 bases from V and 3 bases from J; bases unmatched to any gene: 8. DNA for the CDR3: TGTGCCAGCAACAATCCGGGACAGGGGAAAGAGACCCAGTACTTC. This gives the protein CASNNPGQGKETQYF.

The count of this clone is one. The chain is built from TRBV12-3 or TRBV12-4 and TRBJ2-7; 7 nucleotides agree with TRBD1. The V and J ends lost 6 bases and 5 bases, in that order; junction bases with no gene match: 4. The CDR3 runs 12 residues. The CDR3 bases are TGTGCCAGCAGACCTGACAGGGACGAGCAGTACTTC. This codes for CASRPDRDEQYF.

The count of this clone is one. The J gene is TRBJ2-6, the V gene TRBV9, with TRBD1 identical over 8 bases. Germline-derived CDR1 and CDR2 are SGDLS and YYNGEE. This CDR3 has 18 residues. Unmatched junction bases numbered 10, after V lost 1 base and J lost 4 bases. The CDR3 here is CASSVLPQGATGANVLTF. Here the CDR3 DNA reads TGTGCCAGCAGCGTATTACCCCAGGGGGCGACCGGGGCCAACGTCCTGACTTTC.

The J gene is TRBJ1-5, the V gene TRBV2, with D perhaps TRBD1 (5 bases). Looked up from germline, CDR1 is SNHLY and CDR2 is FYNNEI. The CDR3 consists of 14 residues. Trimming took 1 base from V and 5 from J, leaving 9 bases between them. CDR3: CASSEEGVHQPQHF. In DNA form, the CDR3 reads TGTGCCAGCAGTGAAGAAGGGGTTCATCAGCCCCAGCATTTT.

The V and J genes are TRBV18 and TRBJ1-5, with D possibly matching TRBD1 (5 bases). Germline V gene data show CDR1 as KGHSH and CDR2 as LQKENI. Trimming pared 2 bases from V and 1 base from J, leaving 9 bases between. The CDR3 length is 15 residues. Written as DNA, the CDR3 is TGTGCCAGCTCACCATGGCAGGGAAGCAATCAGCCCCAGCATTTT. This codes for CASSPWQGSNQPQHF. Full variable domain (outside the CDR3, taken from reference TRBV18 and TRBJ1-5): NAGVMQNPRHLVRRRGQEARLRCSPMKGHSHVYWYRQLPEEGLKFMVYLQKENIIDESGMPKERFSAEFPKEGPSILRIQQVVRGDSAAYFCASSPWQGSNQPQHFGDGTRLSIL.

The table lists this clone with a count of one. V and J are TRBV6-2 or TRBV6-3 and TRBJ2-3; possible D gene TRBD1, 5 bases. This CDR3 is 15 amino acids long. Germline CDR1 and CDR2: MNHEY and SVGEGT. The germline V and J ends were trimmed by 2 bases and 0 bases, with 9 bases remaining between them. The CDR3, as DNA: TGTGCCAGCAGTTACCTTGCAGGGAGCACAGATACGCAGTATTTT. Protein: CASSYLAGSTDTQYF.

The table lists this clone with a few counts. For the CDR3, the DNA is TGTGCCAGCAGCTTATCCTACCTCGGGGAGCTGTTTTTT. It codes for CASSLSYLGELFF. This chain joins TRBV7-3 and TRBJ2-2; D remains unclear. The CDR3 consists of 13 residues. From germline, CDR1 is SGHTA and CDR2 FQGTGA. Trimming cost V 2 bases and J 7 bases, with 8 bases left between them.

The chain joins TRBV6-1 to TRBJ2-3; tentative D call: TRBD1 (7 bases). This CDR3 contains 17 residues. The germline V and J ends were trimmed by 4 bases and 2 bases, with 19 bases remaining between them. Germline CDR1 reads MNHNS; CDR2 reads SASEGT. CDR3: CASSANEQGTSTDTQYF. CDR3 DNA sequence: TGTGCCAGCAGTGCGAACGAACAGGGGACTTCCACAGATACGCAGTATTTT.

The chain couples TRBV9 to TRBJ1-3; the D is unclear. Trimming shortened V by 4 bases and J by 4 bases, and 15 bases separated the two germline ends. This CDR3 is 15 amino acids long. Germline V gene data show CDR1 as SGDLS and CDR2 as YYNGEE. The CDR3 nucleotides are TGTGCCAGCAGCCCCTACCCCCGAGTGGGAAACACCATATATTTT. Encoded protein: CASSPYPRVGNTIYF.

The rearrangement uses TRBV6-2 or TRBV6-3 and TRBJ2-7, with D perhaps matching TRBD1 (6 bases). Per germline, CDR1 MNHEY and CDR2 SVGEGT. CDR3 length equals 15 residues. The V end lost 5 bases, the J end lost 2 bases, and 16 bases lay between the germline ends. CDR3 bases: TGTGCCAGCAGTCCCCCGGGGACACCGGCCTACGAGCAGTACTTC. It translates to CASSPPGTPAYEQYF.